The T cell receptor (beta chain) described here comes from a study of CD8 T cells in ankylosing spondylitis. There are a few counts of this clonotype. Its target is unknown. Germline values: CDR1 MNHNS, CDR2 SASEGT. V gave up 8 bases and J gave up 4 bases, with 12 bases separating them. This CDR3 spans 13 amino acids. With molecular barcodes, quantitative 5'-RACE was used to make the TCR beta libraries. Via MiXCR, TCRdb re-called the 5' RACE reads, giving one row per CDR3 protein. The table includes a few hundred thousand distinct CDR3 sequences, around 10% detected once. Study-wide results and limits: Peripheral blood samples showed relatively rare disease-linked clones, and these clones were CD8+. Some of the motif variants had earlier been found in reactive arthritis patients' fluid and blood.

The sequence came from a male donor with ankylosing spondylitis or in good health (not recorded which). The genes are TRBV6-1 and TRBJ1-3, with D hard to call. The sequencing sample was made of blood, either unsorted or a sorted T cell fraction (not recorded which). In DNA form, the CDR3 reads TGTGCCAGCGCGGGAGCATTGGGAAACACCATATATTTT. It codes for CASAGALGNTIYF.